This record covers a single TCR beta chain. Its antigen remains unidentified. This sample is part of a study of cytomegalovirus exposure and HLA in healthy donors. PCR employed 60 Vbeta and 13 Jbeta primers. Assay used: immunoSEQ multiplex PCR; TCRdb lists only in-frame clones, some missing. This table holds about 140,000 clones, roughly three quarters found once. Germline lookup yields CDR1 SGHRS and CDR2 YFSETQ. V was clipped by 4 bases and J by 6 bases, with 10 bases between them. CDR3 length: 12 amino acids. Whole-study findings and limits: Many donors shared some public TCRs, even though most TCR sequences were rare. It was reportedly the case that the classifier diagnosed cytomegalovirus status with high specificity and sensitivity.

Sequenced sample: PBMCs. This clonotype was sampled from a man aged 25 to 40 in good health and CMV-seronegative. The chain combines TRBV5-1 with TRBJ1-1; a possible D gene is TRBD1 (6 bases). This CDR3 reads CASSIQGSEAFF. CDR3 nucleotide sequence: TGCGCCAGCAGCATACAGGGCTCTGAAGCTTTCTTT.